The clone carrying this T cell receptor (beta chain) has only a few counts. Its antigen remains unknown. The data originate from a study of T cells in Graves' hyperthyroidism and ophthalmopathy. At the level of the study: Before any treatment, at initial diagnosis, peripheral blood was collected.

The CDR3 spans 16 residues. Trimming removed 4 bases from V and 10 bases from J, with 23 bases in between. Germline CDR1 and CDR2: PRHDT and FYEKMQ (reference sequence). The study, taken as a whole, reports: In the blood, most expanded thyroid clonotypes above 0.001 appeared as well. Before onset, ophthalmopathy was predicted by the model a median around 6.2 months earlier.

Amplification targeted TCR beta CDR3 regions from RNA transcripts. A first-round RT-PCR of the TCR CDR3 used the HTBI primer set. TCRdb analysed the multiplex PCR reads with MiXCR anew, one entry per CDR3 protein. Of 350,000 to 400,000 distinct CDR3 sequences in the sample, about 15% were seen once. This receptor was obtained from a woman aged 60-75 years with Graves' hyperthyroidism. The specimen sequenced was blood. The chain employs TRBV13 and TRBJ2-1; D perhaps matches TRBD1 (8 bases). CDR3 sequence: CASSSPSGGQGYEQFF. CDR3 bases: TGTGCCAGCAGCTCCCCCTCGGGAGGACAGGGCTACGAGCAGTTCTTC.